This T cell receptor beta chain was documented in a study of OX40 agonist ivuxolimab in advanced cancers. Profiling relied on immunoSEQ multiplex PCR, and the TCRdb table lists in-frame clones only, not all of them. The data hold about 79,000 clones, with about 90% observed a single time. The CDR3 has 16 amino acids. Trimming removed 4 bases from V and 5 bases from J; junction bases left unmatched: 13. Germline CDR1 SGHTS, CDR2 YDEGEE. The sequence derives from an adult with an advanced solid tumor such as melanoma, head and neck, liver or kidney cancer. The chain couples TRBV5-8 to TRBJ2-5, with 8 bases that match TRBD1. The material sequenced was CD4+ or CD8+ T cells sorted from blood, taken in a trial of the OX40 agonist ivuxolimab. The CDR3 region is CASSRGQAQVAETQYF. The CDR3 DNA reads TGTGCCAGCAGCAGGGGACAGGCGCAAGTGGCCGAGACCCAGTACTTC.